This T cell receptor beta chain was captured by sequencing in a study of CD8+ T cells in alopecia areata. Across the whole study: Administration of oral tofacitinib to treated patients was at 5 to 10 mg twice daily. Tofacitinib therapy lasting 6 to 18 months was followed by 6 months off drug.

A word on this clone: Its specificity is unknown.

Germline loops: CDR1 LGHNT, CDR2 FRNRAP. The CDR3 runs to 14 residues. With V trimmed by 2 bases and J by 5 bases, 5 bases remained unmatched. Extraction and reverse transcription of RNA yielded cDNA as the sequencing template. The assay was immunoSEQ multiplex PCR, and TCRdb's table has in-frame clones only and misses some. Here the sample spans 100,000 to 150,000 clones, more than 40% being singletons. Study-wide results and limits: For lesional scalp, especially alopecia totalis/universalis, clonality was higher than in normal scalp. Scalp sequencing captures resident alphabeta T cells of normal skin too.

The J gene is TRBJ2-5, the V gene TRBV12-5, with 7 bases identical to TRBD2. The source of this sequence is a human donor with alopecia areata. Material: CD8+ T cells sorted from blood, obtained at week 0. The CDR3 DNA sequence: TGTGCTAGTGGTTTGCCGGGAGGTCTGGAGACCCAGTACTTC. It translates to CASGLPGGLETQYF.